This T cell receptor beta chain was captured by sequencing in a study of cytomegalovirus exposure and HLA in healthy donors. Study-wide points: Roughly uniform sequencing depth across donors was assumed, possibly incorrectly.

PCR was performed using 60 Vbeta and 13 Jbeta primers. Assay used: immunoSEQ multiplex PCR; TCRdb lists only in-frame clones, some missing. The sample lists approximately 44,000 clones, roughly 90% occurring once. With regard to this clone: The target antigen is unknown.

Likely unrecorded immune exposures existed in these nominally healthy donors. The receptor's source is a woman between 40 and 50 years old in good health and CMV-seropositive. Source material: PBMCs.

The CDR3 nucleotides read TGTGCCAGCAGTAGCGGAGGGGGCCAATCGAGTGAGCAGTACTTC. This translates into CASSSGGGQSSEQYF. The rearrangement joins TRBV6-5 to TRBJ2-7, with D perhaps matching TRBD1 (7 bases). V lost 5 bases and J lost 7, with 21 bases in between. This CDR3 is 15 amino acids long. Looked up from germline, CDR1 is MNHEY and CDR2 is SVGAGI.